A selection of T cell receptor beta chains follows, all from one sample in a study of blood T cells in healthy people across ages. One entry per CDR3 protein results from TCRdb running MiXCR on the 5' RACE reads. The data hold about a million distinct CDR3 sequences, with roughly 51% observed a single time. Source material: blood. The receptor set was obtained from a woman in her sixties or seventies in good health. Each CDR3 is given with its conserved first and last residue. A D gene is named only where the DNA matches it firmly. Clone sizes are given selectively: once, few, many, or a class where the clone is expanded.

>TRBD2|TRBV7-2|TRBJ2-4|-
TGTGCCAGCAGCTTCACTAGCGATCAACCGTGGGCCAAAAACATTCAGTACTTC
CASSFTSDQPWAKNIQYF
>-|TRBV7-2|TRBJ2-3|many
TGTGCCAGCAGCTTGCAACCACCCTCGACTCTGGATACGCAGTATTTT
CASSLQPPSTLDTQYF
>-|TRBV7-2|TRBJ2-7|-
TGTGCCAGCCAAACCGGAGGTCTGCGAGAACAGTACTTC
CASQTGGLREQYF
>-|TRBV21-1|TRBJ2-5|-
TGTGCCAGCAGCAAGGGAAAGACAGAGCGGAGGACCCAGTACTTC
CASSKGKTERRTQYF
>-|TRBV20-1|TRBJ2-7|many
TGCAGTGCTAGCCCGGGTAGGGCCCCCTACGAGCAGTACTTC
CSASPGRAPYEQYF
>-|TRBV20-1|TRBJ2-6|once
TGCAGTTCTATTACAGGGTACACTGGGGCCAACGTCCTGACTTTC
CSSITGYTGANVLTF
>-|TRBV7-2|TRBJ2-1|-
TGTGCCAGCAGTACATTATCCTACAATGAGCAGTTCTTC
CASSTLSYNEQFF
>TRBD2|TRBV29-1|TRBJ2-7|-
TGCAGCGTTCTAGCGGGAGCCTACAATGAGCAGTACTTC
CSVLAGAYNEQYF
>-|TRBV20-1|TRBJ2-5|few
TGCAGTGTTCCCTTGGGGCGGCAAGAGACCCAGTACTTC
CSVPLGRQETQYF
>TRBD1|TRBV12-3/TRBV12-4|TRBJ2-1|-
TGTGCCAGCCGAAGGGACAGGGCTTACAATGAGCAGTTCTTC
CASRRDRAYNEQFF
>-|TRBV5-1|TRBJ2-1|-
TGCGCCAGCAGCTTGTATGGGGGGACGAACAATGAGCAGTTCTTC
CASSLYGGTNNEQFF
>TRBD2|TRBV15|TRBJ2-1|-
TGTGCCACCAGGGGGACTAGCGGGGTCCTTCCCTACAATGAGCAGTTCTTC
CATRGTSGVLPYNEQFF
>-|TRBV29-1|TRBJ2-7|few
TGCAGCGTTGAAATAGGGAGGAACGAGCAGTACTTC
CSVEIGRNEQYF
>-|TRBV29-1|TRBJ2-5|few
TGCGCCCTGAGGCAGAGCCAAGAGACCCAGTACTTC
CALRQSQETQYF
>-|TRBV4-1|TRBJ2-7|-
TGCGCCAGCAGCCAAGTGGGTGCCTACAATGAGCAGTACTTC
CASSQVGAYNEQYF
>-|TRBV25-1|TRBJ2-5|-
TGTGCCAGCAGTGAATTCAGGCAAGAGACCCAGTACTTC
CASSEFRQETQYF
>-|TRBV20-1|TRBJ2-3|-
TGCAGTGTGCGGAACCCTAGCACAGATACGCAGTATTTT
CSVRNPSTDTQYF
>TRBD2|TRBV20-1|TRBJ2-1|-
TGCAGTGCTAAGACTAGCCCAAGAAGGAATGAGCAGTTCTTC
CSAKTSPRRNEQFF
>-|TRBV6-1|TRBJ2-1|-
TGTGCCAGCCTAGAATTCTCTTACAATGAGCAGTTCTTC
CASLEFSYNEQFF
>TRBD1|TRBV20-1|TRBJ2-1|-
TGCAGTGCTAGCGGTTGGGACAGGGGATACAATGAGCAGTTCTTC
CSASGWDRGYNEQFF
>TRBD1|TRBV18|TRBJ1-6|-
TGTGCCAGCTCACCGACAGGGCAGTCACCCCTCCACTTT
CASSPTGQSPLHF
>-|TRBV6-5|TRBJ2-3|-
TGTGCCAGCAGTGCCACCTACCAGGGGGATACGCAGTATTTT
CASSATYQGDTQYF